This T cell receptor (beta chain) was sequenced during a study of T-cell memory formation after mild COVID-19. Overall study: TCR clusters showed largely donor specificity.

TCR alpha and TCR beta cDNA libraries carrying sample barcodes and UMIs were produced by 5'RACE using constant-segment primers. Each CDR3 protein gets one entry after TCRdb re-called the 5' RACE reads with MiXCR. The sample contains under 700,000 distinct CDR3 sequences, approximately 20% of which appear only once. Broader study findings: Clones that contracted from day 15 to 85 were balanced CD4/CD8, while later expanders leaned CD4+. Among CD4+ contracting clones, most were CM and EM, and CD8+ ones EMRA.

The CDR3 spans 14 residues. The ends were cut back, 7 bases at V and 7 bases at J, with 16 bases in the middle. The germline V gene has CDR1 LNHDA and CDR2 SQIVND (reference sequence). This clonotype was counted only a few times. The antigen is undetermined. Sequences were obtained from PBMCs or a T cell subset sorted from them (not recorded which). This rearrangement joins TRBV19 to TRBJ2-2; the D call may be TRBD1 or TRBD2 (5 bases each). The TCR sequence derives from an adult woman who had mild COVID-19 (a few samples of this study predate the infection). Cell type and time point are not known. CDR3 DNA: TGTGCCAGTAAGGGCTGGGACCGGGTCGGGGAGCTGTTTTTT. Protein: CASKGWDRVGELFF.